Shown below are 10 T cell receptor beta chains from a single sample sequenced in a study of PD-1 blockade in mismatch repair-deficient tumors. Assay used: immunoSEQ multiplex PCR; TCRdb lists only in-frame clones, some missing. The sample records about 51,000 clones, over 65% being singletons. Specimen: peripheral blood, collected 4 weeks after starting pembrolizumab. The receptors originated from an adult with mismatch repair-deficient cancer.

V gene TRBV28 combines with J gene TRBJ2-1; 10 bases fit TRBD2. There are 15 residues in the CDR3. The J segment lost 7 bases and the V segment lost 9 bases, leaving 12 bases of the junction unmatched. Germline V gene lookup returns CDR1 MDHEN and CDR2 SYDVKM. The chain's CDR3 is CASSPPSGSMNEQFF. The CDR3 bases are TGTGCCAGTTCCCCTCCTAGCGGGAGTATGAATGAGCAGTTCTTC.

This chain connects TRBV27 to TRBJ1-1; the D gene is possibly TRBD1 (5 bases). The CDR3 is made up of 14 amino acids. The germline gives CDR1 MNHEY, CDR2 SMNVEV (reference sequence). V lost 5 bases and J lost 6, with 16 bases in between. The CDR3 region is CASSPLLGVAEAFF. CDR3 nucleotide sequence: TGTGCCAGCAGTCCACTGTTGGGGGTCGCTGAAGCTTTCTTT.

The J gene is TRBJ1-2, the V gene TRBV6-5; the D gene is possibly TRBD1 (6 bases). The CDR3 loop spans 15 amino acids. V was trimmed by 6 bases and J by 4 bases, leaving 18 bases between them. Germline-derived CDR1 and CDR2 are MNHEY and SVGAGI. The CDR3 reads CASSRSQGNIYGYTF. The DNA for the CDR3 is TGTGCCAGCAGCCGAAGTCAGGGGAATATCTATGGCTACACCTTC.

The chain carries TRBV29-1 and TRBJ2-5, with D possibly being TRBD2 (5 bases). CDR3 length: 13 amino acids. V was trimmed by 6 bases and J by 6 bases, leaving 17 bases between them. Germline V gene data show CDR1 as SQVTM and CDR2 as ANQGSEA. The CDR3 DNA is TGCAGCGTCGCAACCGGGGATTCGCAGACCCAGTACTTC. Residues: CSVATGDSQTQYF. Combining the CDR3 with reference TRBV29-1 and TRBJ2-5 gives the whole variable domain SAVISQKPSRDICQRGTSLTIQCQVDSQVTMMFWYRQQPGQSLTLIATANQGSEATYESGFVIDKFPISRPNLTFSTLTVSNMSPEDSSIYLCSVATGDSQTQYFGPGTRLLVL.

This clone was counted only a few times. V and J are TRBV5-1 and TRBJ2-7; TRBD1 is a possible D gene (6 bases). This CDR3 has 11 amino acids. The V gene lost 5 bases and the J gene lost 3 bases, with 6 bases spanning the gap. The germline CDR1 and CDR2 sequences are SGHRS and YFSETQ. CDR3 sequence (DNA): TGCGCCAGCAGGGACAGCTACGAGCAGTACTTC. It specifies CASRDSYEQYF.

The chain carries TRBV6-1 and TRBJ1-3; TRBD1 might be the D (6 bases). CDR1 MNHNS and CDR2 SASEGT come from the germline V gene. V lost 9 bases and J 2 bases, leaving 11 bases between the germline ends. The CDR3 loop spans 13 amino acids. CDR3 residues: CASTQGPGNTIYF. As DNA, the CDR3 is TGTGCCAGTACACAGGGCCCTGGAAACACCATATATTTT.

V is TRBV7-9 and J is TRBJ2-7; D may correspond to TRBD1 or TRBD2 (5 bases each). Trimming left V 7 bases short and J 0 bases short, with 16 bases between. In germline, CDR1 is SEHNR, CDR2 FQNEAQ (reference sequence). This CDR3 is built from 15 residues. In nucleotides, the CDR3 is TGTGCCAGCATTCCTAGTGGGACGGGCTCCTACGAGCAGTACTTC. Its translation: CASIPSGTGSYEQYF. Full variable domain (rest looked up from reference TRBV7-9 and TRBJ2-7): DTGVSQNPRHKITKRGQNVTFRCDPISEHNRLYWYRQTLGQGPEFLTYFQNEAQLEKSRLLSDRFSAERPKGSFSTLEIQRTEQGDSAMYLCASIPSGTGSYEQYFGPGTRLTVT.

This clone was found a few times. The rearrangement joins TRBV4-2 to TRBJ2-7; TRBD1 aligns across 11 bases. Germline V gene data show CDR1 as LGHNA and CDR2 as YNFKEQ. The V and J ends lost 3 bases and 7 bases, in that order; junction bases with no gene match: 8. This CDR3 comprises 15 residues. Written as DNA, the CDR3 is TGTGCCAGCAGCCAGACGGGACAGGGGGTTCAAGAGCAGTACTTC. Its translation: CASSQTGQGVQEQYF.

The V call is TRBV15, the J call TRBJ1-2, with D possibly TRBD1 on 5 matching bases. The CDR3 spans 13 residues. Trimming shortened V by 5 bases and J by 6 bases, and 13 bases separated the two germline ends. Germline V gene sequence: CDR1 LNHNV, CDR2 YYDKDF (reference sequence). Written as DNA, the CDR3 is TGTGCCACCAGCGCCGAACGGGGGAATGGCTACACCTTC. It encodes CATSAERGNGYTF.

The chain recombines TRBV5-8 with TRBJ1-4; weak D call: TRBD1 (6 bases). The CDR3 runs to 14 residues. Per the germline V gene, CDR1 is SGHTS and CDR2 is YDEGEE. V shed 4 bases and J shed 8 bases, with 15 bases lying between them. CDR3 sequence: CASSKGGPWEKLFF. In DNA form, the CDR3 reads TGTGCCAGCAGCAAGGGGGGGCCTTGGGAAAAACTGTTTTTT.